This T cell receptor beta chain was sequenced for a study of T cells in Graves' hyperthyroidism and ophthalmopathy. The study's findings and limits: The majority of expanded thyroid clonotypes above 0.001 also appeared in blood. Model-based prediction identified ophthalmopathy a median about 6 months prior to its onset.

The V segment lost 7 bases and the J segment 6 bases; nucleotides outside the gene matches: 11. Germline V CDR1 and CDR2: SNHLY, FYNNEI. The CDR3 spans 14 residues. Patients with uncontrolled infections, other autoimmune diseases, pregnancy or lactation were excluded. Diagnoses were established using clinical symptoms, serum thyroxine and TRAb, thyroid ultrasound and orbital computed tomography. Points on this clonotype: Antigen: not known.

Regions amplified from RNA transcripts were the TCR beta CDR3 regions. A first-round RT-PCR of the TCR CDR3 used the HTBI primer set. TCRdb redid the calling of the multiplex PCR reads with MiXCR, one entry per CDR3 protein. Among a few hundred thousand distinct CDR3 sequences listed, 40% to 55% were seen once. The TCR was taken from an adult woman with Graves' disease, either hyperthyroidism or ophthalmopathy (not recorded which). Sequenced: peripheral blood or thyroid tissue (not recorded which). The V call is TRBV2, the J call TRBJ1-1, with 7 nucleotides matching TRBD1. CDR3 sequence reads: CASNVEGASSEAFF. In nucleotides, the CDR3 is TGTGCCAGCAACGTTGAGGGGGCCTCCTCTGAAGCTTTCTTT. The full variable domain, completed using reference TRBV2 and TRBJ1-1, is EPEVTQTPSHQVTQMGQEVILRCVPISNHLYFYWYRQILGQKVEFLVSFYNNEISEKSEIFDDQFSVERPDGSNFTLKIRSTKLEDSAMYFCASNVEGASSEAFFGQGTRLTVV.